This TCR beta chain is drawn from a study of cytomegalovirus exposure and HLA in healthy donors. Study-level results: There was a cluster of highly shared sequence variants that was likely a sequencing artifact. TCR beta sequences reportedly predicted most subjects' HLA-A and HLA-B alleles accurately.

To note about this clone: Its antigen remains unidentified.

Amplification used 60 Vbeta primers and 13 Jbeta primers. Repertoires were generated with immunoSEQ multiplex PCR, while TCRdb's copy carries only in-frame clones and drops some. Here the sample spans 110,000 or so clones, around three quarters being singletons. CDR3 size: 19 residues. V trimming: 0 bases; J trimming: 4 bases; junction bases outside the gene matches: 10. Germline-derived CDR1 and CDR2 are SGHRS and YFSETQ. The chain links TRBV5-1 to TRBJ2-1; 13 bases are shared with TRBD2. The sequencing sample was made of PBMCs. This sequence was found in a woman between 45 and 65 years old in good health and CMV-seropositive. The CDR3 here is CASSLGVTSGRNLYNEQFF. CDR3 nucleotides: TGCGCCAGCAGCTTGGGGGTGACTAGCGGGAGGAACTTATACAATGAGCAGTTCTTC.